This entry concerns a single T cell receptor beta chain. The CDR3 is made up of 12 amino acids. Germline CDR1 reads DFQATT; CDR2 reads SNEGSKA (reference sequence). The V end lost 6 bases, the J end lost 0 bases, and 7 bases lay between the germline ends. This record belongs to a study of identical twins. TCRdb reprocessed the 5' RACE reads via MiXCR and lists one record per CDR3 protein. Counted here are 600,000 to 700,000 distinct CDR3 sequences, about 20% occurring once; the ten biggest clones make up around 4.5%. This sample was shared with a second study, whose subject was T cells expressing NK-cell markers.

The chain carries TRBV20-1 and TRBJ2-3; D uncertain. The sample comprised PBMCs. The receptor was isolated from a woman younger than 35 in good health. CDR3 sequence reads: CSARFSTDTQYF. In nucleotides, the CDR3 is TGCAGTGCGCGCTTTAGCACAGATACGCAGTATTTT.